This entry lists 18 T cell receptor beta chains sequenced from one sample in a study of early T cells in non-severe SARS-CoV-2 infection. Using its own MiXCR run on the 5' RACE reads, TCRdb lists one record per CDR3 protein. The data contain some 29,000 distinct CDR3 sequences, approximately 5.4% of them singletons. Sequenced sample: whole blood. These receptors all stem from an adult who was a healthcare worker with PCR-confirmed SARS-CoV-2 infection or an uninfected control (not recorded which).

This clonotype showed up many times. V is TRBV11-2 and J is TRBJ2-3; the match to TRBD2 covers 12 bases. The CDR3 has 17 amino acids. CDR1 and CDR2 from the germline V gene are SGHAT and FQNNGV. V was clipped by 3 bases and J by 3 bases; unmatched bases: 7. CDR3 bases: TGTGCCAGCAGCTTTAGAAGACTAGCGGGAGTAACAGATACGCAGTATTTT. Translation gives CASSFRRLAGVTDTQYF.

This clonotype was counted ten times or more. The genes are TRBV20-1 and TRBJ1-2; 9 bases are a match to TRBD1. V was clipped by 6 bases and J by 1 base; unmatched bases: 9. Germline values: CDR1 DFQATT, CDR2 SNEGSKA (reference sequence). The CDR3 extends over 15 amino acids. The CDR3 coding sequence is TGCAGTGCAAGGGGACAGGGAGGGGATAACTATGGCTACACCTTC. It specifies CSARGQGGDNYGYTF.

This chain connects TRBV7-6 to TRBJ2-2; no definite D call. This CDR3 spans 14 amino acids. Germline CDR1 reads SGHVS; CDR2 reads FNYEAQ. V gave up 5 bases and J gave up 3 bases, with 10 bases separating them. CDR3 DNA: TGTGCCAGCAGCACCGACTGGGACACCGGGGAGCTGTTTTTT. It specifies CASSTDWDTGELFF.

The genes are TRBV6-2 or TRBV6-3 and TRBJ1-1; D is uncertain. The CDR3 consists of 14 residues. V shed 4 bases and J shed 0 bases, with 9 bases lying between them. CDR1 is MNHEY and CDR2 is SVGEGT in the germline V gene. This chain's CDR3 is CASSSSRMNTEAFF. The CDR3 DNA reads TGTGCCAGCAGTTCCTCCCGAATGAACACTGAAGCTTTCTTT.

In this sample, this clonotype turned up a few times. CDR3 loop: CASSASRGSYEQYF. The CDR3 DNA reads TGTGCCAGTAGTGCCTCCCGAGGCTCCTACGAGCAGTACTTC. The chain couples TRBV19 to TRBJ2-7, with D unclear. Germline lookup yields CDR1 LNHDA and CDR2 SQIVND (reference sequence). Trimming left V 5 bases short and J 0 bases short, with 11 bases between. This CDR3 contains 14 residues. The full variable domain, its missing parts supplied by reference TRBV19 and TRBJ2-7, is DGGITQSPKYLFRKEGQNVTLSCEQNLNHDAMYWYRQDPGQGLRLIYYSQIVNDFQKGDIAEGYSVSREKKESFPLTVTSAQKNPTAFYLCASSASRGSYEQYFGPGTRLTVT.

This clonotype has a count of ten or more. The chain links TRBV3-1 to TRBJ1-1; D may be TRBD1 (6 bases). Looked up from germline, CDR1 is LGHDT and CDR2 is YNNKEL (reference sequence). Trimming removed 4 bases at V and 7 bases at J, with 19 bases between. The CDR3 spans 15 residues. This CDR3 reads CASSLSTGGLNEAFF. The CDR3 nucleotides read TGTGCCAGCAGCCTAAGTACGGGGGGGCTAAATGAAGCTTTCTTT.

The rearrangement joins TRBV19 to TRBJ2-7; 7 positions match TRBD1. The CDR3 length is 14 residues. V gave up 3 bases and J gave up 0 bases; unmatched junction bases: 2. Germline-derived CDR1 and CDR2 are LNHDA and SQIVND (reference sequence). CDR3 nucleotides: TGTGCCAGTAGTATCGGACAGGTCTCCTACGAGCAGTACTTC. Translated: CASSIGQVSYEQYF.

This clonotype has a count of ten or more. The chain combines TRBV18 with TRBJ2-5; possibly TRBD1 for D (5 bases). Per germline, CDR1 KGHSH and CDR2 LQKENI. The V end was cut by 2 bases, the J end by 2 bases, with 12 bases between. The CDR3 covers 15 residues. For the CDR3, the DNA is TGTGCCAGCTCACCAGGACACCGAATACAAGAGACCCAGTACTTC. Encoded protein: CASSPGHRIQETQYF.

This clonotype was found a few times. J is TRBJ1-1 and V is TRBV7-9, with a weak D call TRBD1 (5 bases). Trimming removed 3 bases from V and 5 bases from J, with 19 bases in between. CDR3 size: 16 residues. Germline lookup yields CDR1 SEHNR and CDR2 FQNEAQ (reference sequence). CDR3 sequence (DNA): TGTGCCAGCAGCTTCTCGTTTGCCAGGGAAAGGACTGAAGCTTTCTTT. Protein sequence: CASSFSFARERTEAFF. Filled out from reference TRBV7-9 and TRBJ1-1, the complete variable domain reads DTGVSQNPRHKITKRGQNVTFRCDPISEHNRLYWYRQTLGQGPEFLTYFQNEAQLEKSRLLSDRFSAERPKGSFSTLEIQRTEQGDSAMYLCASSFSFARERTEAFFGQGTRLTVV.

This clonotype was observed many times. V is TRBV6-5 and J is TRBJ1-6, with D tentatively TRBD1 (6 bases). Trimming removed 0 bases from V and 10 bases from J, with 13 bases in between. Germline V CDR1 and CDR2: MNHEY, SVGAGI. CDR3 length: 15 residues. As DNA, the CDR3 is TGTGCCAGCAGTTACTCTCTGGGGGCGGAATCACCCCTCCACTTT. It codes for CASSYSLGAESPLHF.

This clonotype has more than one count but fewer than ten. The gene calls are TRBV12-5 and TRBJ2-7; tentatively, D is TRBD1 or TRBD2 (5 bases each). This CDR3 has 18 residues. V lost 0 bases, J lost 3 bases, and 21 bases lay in between. CDR1 is LGHNT, CDR2 FRNRAP, per germline. CDR3 bases: TGTGCTAGTGGTTTGGTCCCACAAACGGGGCCCAATATCTACGAGCAGTACTTC. It specifies CASGLVPQTGPNIYEQYF.

In its sample, this clonotype was seen many times. The CDR3 is CADGVYNEQFF. The CDR3 DNA is TGTGCCGACGGGGTTTACAATGAGCAGTTCTTC. V usage is TRBV7-9 and J usage is TRBJ2-1, with a weak D call TRBD2 (5 bases). V was pared by 11 bases and J by 4 bases, with 9 bases between. The CDR3 length is 11 residues. In germline, CDR1 is SEHNR, CDR2 FQNEAQ (reference sequence). The variable domain in full, completed from reference TRBV7-9 and TRBJ2-1, reads DTGVSQNPRHKITKRGQNVTFRCDPISEHNRLYWYRQTLGQGPEFLTYFQNEAQLEKSRLLSDRFSAERPKGSFSTLEIQRTEQGDSAMYLCADGVYNEQFFGPGTRLTVL.

Many counts were recorded for this clonotype. The chain has TRBV6-5 and TRBJ1-1; no definite D call. The V end was cut by 5 bases, the J end by 5 bases, with 12 bases between. The germline CDR1 and CDR2 sequences are MNHEY and SVGAGI. CDR3 length: 13 amino acids. The CDR3 here is CASSPSRGTEAFF. In DNA form, the CDR3 reads TGTGCCAGCAGTCCGAGCCGAGGGACTGAAGCTTTCTTT.

This chain joins TRBV6-1 and TRBJ2-3; D is ambiguous. Germline CDR1 MNHNS, CDR2 SASEGT. Trimming removed 5 bases at V and 5 bases at J, with 8 bases between. This CDR3 spans 12 amino acids. CDR3 nucleotide sequence: TGTGCCAGCAGTAGGGTCGGAGATACGCAGTATTTT. It yields the protein CASSRVGDTQYF.

The rearrangement uses TRBV4-1 and TRBJ2-3; 11 bases fit TRBD1. The CDR3 spans 16 residues. J was trimmed by 5 bases and V by 3 bases; bases with no gene match: 7. CDR1 and CDR2 (germline): MGHRA, YSYEKL. CDR3 loop: CASSHLDRGRGDTQYF. The DNA for the CDR3 is TGCGCCAGCAGCCACCTGGACAGGGGGCGTGGAGATACGCAGTATTTT.

This clonotype appeared many times. J is TRBJ2-1 and V is TRBV6-4; weak D call: TRBD2 (6 bases). Trimming pared 3 bases from V and 6 bases from J, leaving 12 bases between. The germline V gene encodes CDR1 MRHNA and CDR2 SNTAGT. CDR3 length equals 14 residues. This CDR3 reads CASSETGGANEQFF. The CDR3 coding sequence is TGTGCCAGCAGTGAAACAGGAGGGGCCAATGAGCAGTTCTTC.

In its sample, this clonotype was seen a few times. V is TRBV6-2 or TRBV6-3 and J is TRBJ1-5; D unclear. CDR3 length: 17 residues. Trimming stripped 5 bases from V and 3 bases from J, with 20 bases between. CDR1 is MNHEY and CDR2 is SVGEGT in the germline V gene. This CDR3 reads CASSPRGGRGSNQPQHF. CDR3 DNA sequence: TGTGCCAGCAGTCCCCGAGGTGGCAGAGGATCCAATCAGCCCCAGCATTTT.

In its sample, this clonotype was seen many times. V is TRBV20-1 and J is TRBJ2-3; D perhaps matches TRBD1 (6 bases). The CDR3 spans 16 residues. The germline V and J ends were trimmed by 2 bases and 0 bases, with 15 bases remaining between them. CDR1 and CDR2 (germline): DFQATT, SNEGSKA (reference sequence). The CDR3 protein is CSARPRTDASTDTQYF. In DNA, the CDR3 is TGCAGTGCTAGACCTAGGACAGACGCTAGCACAGATACGCAGTATTTT.